Described below is a single TCR beta chain sequence and its context. The antigen is unknown. After removal of 5 bases from V and 1 base from J, the junction contained 8 bases not matched to a gene. The length of the CDR3 is 14 residues. Per germline, CDR1 DFQATT and CDR2 SNEGSKA (reference sequence). One entry per CDR3 protein, called by TCRdb with MiXCR from the 5' RACE reads. The data contain 400,000 to 550,000 distinct CDR3 sequences, 20% to 25% of them singletons. This sample stems from a study of T-cell memory formation after mild COVID-19. Study observations and caveats: Contracting CD4+ clones were located mainly in CM and EM, and CD8+ clones in EMRA.

What was sequenced was PBMCs or a T cell subset sorted from them (not recorded which). This chain links TRBV20-1 with TRBJ2-7; 7 bases align to TRBD2. The TCR comes from an adult woman who had mild COVID-19 (a few samples of this study predate the infection). Cell type and time point are not known. The CDR3 region has the DNA TGCAGTGCTGGGCCCGGCGGGAGATCCTACGAGCAGTACTTC. Encoded protein: CSAGPGGRSYEQYF.